The 12 T cell receptor beta chains reported below all come from one sample, sequenced in a study of breast tumors, draining lymph nodes, adjacent tissues. TCRdb passed the multiplex PCR reads through MiXCR, listing each CDR3 protein once. The data hold around 140,000 distinct CDR3 sequences, with roughly 33% observed a single time. The lymph nodes were axillary draining lymph nodes from breast cancer patients. Sequencing was carried out using axillary lymph node tissue. The origin of the receptors is a female donor with breast cancer. Some clones in this sample may be carry-over from other donors' samples.

For this clonotype: This clone may be a read error of a much larger clone one base away. The J gene is TRBJ2-5, the V gene TRBV18; 7 bases fit TRBD1. Germline V gene data show CDR1 as KGHSH and CDR2 as LQKENI. V lost 1 base, J lost 5 bases, and 7 bases stayed unmatched. CDR3 length: 15 residues. CDR3 residues: CASSPRAGGRETQYF. As DNA, the CDR3 is TGTGCCAGCTCACCACGGGCAGGGGGAAGGGAGACCCAGTACTTC.

The chain employs TRBV2 and TRBJ1-5, with 7 bases aligning to TRBD1. Germline CDR1 and CDR2: SNHLY and FYNNEI. Trimming removed 5 bases from V and 6 bases from J; junction bases left unmatched: 4. The CDR3 spans 13 residues. The CDR3 loop reads CASSTQGVQPQHF. The CDR3 region has the DNA TGTGCCAGCAGTACCCAGGGGGTTCAGCCCCAGCATTTT.

This clonotype was counted at least ten times. This chain links TRBV30 with TRBJ1-2; D may be TRBD1 (5 bases). This CDR3 contains 13 residues. Germline V gene lookup returns CDR1 GTSNPN and CDR2 SVGIG (reference sequence). V was pared by 5 bases and J by 6 bases, with 16 bases between. CDR3: CAWEFRDFHGYTF. CDR3 coding DNA: TGTGCCTGGGAATTCCGGGACTTCCATGGCTACACCTTC.

Concerning this clonotype: A much larger clone is a single base away; this may be a read error. In nucleotides, the CDR3 is TGTGCCAGCAGCCCGGGGGCAGTCAATCAGCCCCAGCATTTT. Its translation: CASSPGAVNQPQHF. V usage is TRBV3-1 and J usage is TRBJ1-5; D is possibly TRBD1 (6 bases). The germline V gene has CDR1 LGHDT and CDR2 YNNKEL (reference sequence). CDR3 length equals 14 residues. Trimming pared 4 bases from V and 3 bases from J, leaving 10 bases between.

This clonotype came up many times. A much larger clone is a single base away; this may be a read error. The chain employs TRBV20-1 and TRBJ2-5; 10 nucleotides agree with TRBD1. Germline V gene data show CDR1 as DFQATT and CDR2 as SNEGSKA (reference sequence). This CDR3 is built from 14 residues. The junction had 10 bases not matched to a gene; V was cut back by 5 bases and J by 7 bases. The CDR3 DNA is TGCAGTGCTCCTAGACAGGGGGCAGGAGCGACCCAGTACTTC. Translation: CSAPRQGAGATQYF.

This clonotype appeared many times. The J gene is TRBJ2-3, the V gene TRBV24-1, with D unclear. Trimming left V 5 bases short and J 2 bases short, with 7 bases between. Germline lookup yields CDR1 KGHDR and CDR2 SFDVKD. CDR3 size: 13 residues. The CDR3 DNA reads as TGTGCCACCAGTGTGGGCTACACAGATACGCAGTATTTT. As protein: CATSVGYTDTQYF.

The V and J genes are TRBV12-3 or TRBV12-4 and TRBJ2-6; unclear D gene. The CDR3 has 15 residues. The V and J ends lost 2 bases and 4 bases respectively, with 9 bases between them. CDR3 nucleotides: TGTGCCAGCAGTTTATGGGAATCAGGGGCCAACGTCCTGACTTTC. Amino acid sequence: CASSLWESGANVLTF.

The table lists this clonotype with many counts. The rearrangement uses TRBV12-3 or TRBV12-4 and TRBJ1-5, with 8 bases identical to TRBD1. V gave up 0 bases and J gave up 6 bases; unmatched junction bases: 4. The CDR3 runs 15 residues. CDR3 sequence (DNA): TGTGCCAGCAGTTTAGCGCAGGGGGCGAGTCAGCCCCAGCATTTT. This sequence encodes CASSLAQGASQPQHF.

This clonotype was seen repeatedly, ten times or more. J is TRBJ1-2 and V is TRBV5-8; D is perhaps TRBD1 (6 bases). The V end was cut by 6 bases, the J end by 4 bases, with 16 bases between. The CDR3 totals 14 residues. CDR1 and CDR2 from the germline V gene are SGHTS and YDEGEE. The CDR3: CASTWSGTPYGYTF. The CDR3 DNA follows: TGTGCCAGCACCTGGTCCGGGACACCCTATGGCTACACCTTC.

This clonotype was seen ten or more times. The chain carries TRBV10-3 and TRBJ1-5, with 7 bases fitting TRBD1. There are 15 residues in the CDR3. CDR1 ENHRY and CDR2 SYGVKD come from the germline V gene. V shed 2 bases and J 0 bases; nucleotides not matched to a gene: 1. The CDR3 nucleotides are TGTGCCATCAGTGAGGCAGGGGGTAGCAATCAGCCCCAGCATTTT. This codes for CAISEAGGSNQPQHF.

To note about this clonotype: A much larger clone sits a single nucleotide away, making a read error possible. This sequence joins TRBV28 and TRBJ2-1, with D unresolved. CDR3 length: 15 amino acids. Germline CDR1 MDHEN, CDR2 SYDVKM. The ends were cut back, 7 bases at V and 6 bases at J, with 19 bases in the middle. The CDR3 reads CASNILPGAINEQFF. The CDR3 region has the DNA TGTGCCAGCAATATTCTTCCCGGTGCCATCAATGAGCAGTTCTTC.

The V call is TRBV29-1, the J call TRBJ1-1, with D perhaps TRBD1 (5 bases). Germline CDR1 reads SQVTM; CDR2 reads ANQGSEA. There are 14 residues in the CDR3. V lost 6 bases to trimming and J lost 5 bases, with 19 bases between them. CDR3 DNA sequence: TGCAGCGTACTACCTAAGGGACTGGGGACTGAAGCTTTCTTT. Translation gives CSVLPKGLGTEAFF.